Listed below are T cell receptor beta chains from one sample, sequenced in a study of blood T cells in healthy people across ages. Each CDR3 protein is one row after TCRdb ran MiXCR on the 5' RACE reads. Among about 800,000 distinct CDR3 sequences listed, 25% were seen once. These records were also assigned to another study, of T cells of mothers and their children.

Input material: blood. The source is a boy between 10 and 17 years old in good health. The CDR3 runs from the conserved cysteine through the conserved F or W. Fields, in order: J gene, clone size, D gene, V gene, CDR3 protein, CDR3 DNA. D genes are given only for firm matches. Clone size, where shown, is once, few, many, or a class for clones that have expanded.

TRBJ1-6 | NA | TRBD1 | TRBV20-1 | CSARWGGTVNSPLHF | TGCAGTGCTAGATGGGGCGGGACAGTTAATTCACCCCTCCACTTT
TRBJ2-5 | many | NA | TRBV5-1 | CASRKDTPKETQYF | TGCGCCAGCAGAAAGGACACCCCAAAAGAGACCCAGTACTTC
TRBJ2-5 | few | NA | TRBV28 | CASRFRGRARSETQYF | TGTGCCAGCAGGTTCAGGGGCCGGGCTAGGTCAGAGACCCAGTACTTC
TRBJ2-3 | many | TRBD2 | TRBV20-1 | CSARDGVAGDTDTQYF | TGCAGTGCTAGAGATGGGGTAGCGGGGGACACGGATACGCAGTATTTT
TRBJ2-5 | NA | TRBD2 | TRBV4-1 | CASSQRGGLGQETQYF | TGCGCCAGCAGCCAACGAGGGGGACTAGGCCAAGAGACCCAGTACTTC
TRBJ1-2 | many | NA | TRBV27 | CASSLTRNYGYTF | TGTGCCAGCAGTTTAACGCGGAACTATGGCTACACCTTC
TRBJ2-1 | few | NA | TRBV9 | CASSALGGYNEQFF | TGTGCCAGCAGCGCCTTGGGTGGGTACAATGAGCAGTTCTTC
TRBJ2-4 | NA | TRBD2 | TRBV28 | CASRSLGTSGRSGKLTAKNIQYF | TGTGCCAGCAGGAGTTTGGGGACTAGCGGGAGAAGTGGGAAGTTAACGGCCAAAAACATTCAGTACTTC
TRBJ2-7 | few | NA | TRBV29-1 | CSGRDGEQYF | TGCAGCGGTCGGGATGGCGAGCAGTACTTC
TRBJ2-7 | few | NA | TRBV13 | CASSSGGQAGPYEQYF | TGTGCCAGCAGCTCCGGGGGGCAGGCAGGACCCTACGAGCAGTACTTC
TRBJ2-2 | few | NA | TRBV7-2 | CASSFRGTNTGELFF | TGTGCCAGCAGCTTCAGGGGCACGAACACCGGGGAGCTGTTTTTT
TRBJ2-5 | many | NA | TRBV7-2 | CASSLVGGGGPQETQYF | TGTGCCAGCAGCTTAGTAGGGGGTGGGGGGCCTCAAGAGACCCAGTACTTC
TRBJ1-1 | NA | TRBD1 | TRBV12-3/TRBV12-4 | CASRRTGKNTEAFF | TGTGCCAGCAGAAGGACAGGGAAGAACACTGAAGCTTTCTTT
TRBJ2-1 | few | TRBD2 | TRBV20-1 | CSARDTSGRYNEQFF | TGCAGTGCTAGAGATACTAGCGGGAGATACAATGAGCAGTTCTTC
TRBJ2-3 | few | NA | TRBV7-2 | CASSAYATSTDTQYF | TGTGCCAGCAGCGCCTACGCCACTAGCACAGATACGCAGTATTTT
TRBJ2-5 | few | TRBD2 | TRBV7-9 | CASRPGGTGLQETQYF | TGTGCCAGCCGACCGGGGGGGACGGGACTCCAAGAGACCCAGTACTTC
TRBJ2-5 | few | TRBD1 | TRBV29-1 | CSVEGQNKETQYF | TGCAGCGTTGAGGGACAGAACAAAGAGACCCAGTACTTC
TRBJ1-2 | NA | NA | TRBV12-3/TRBV12-4 | CASSPNSILGYTF | TGTGCCAGCAGCCCTAATAGTATCTTGGGCTACACCTTC
TRBJ2-3 | NA | TRBD2 | TRBV9 | CASSSVQSGMGTDTQYF | TGTGCCAGCAGCTCCGTACAGAGCGGGATGGGCACAGATACGCAGTATTTT